This is a list of T cell receptor beta chains from one sample in a study of blood T cells in healthy people across ages. In TCRdb, the 5' RACE reads were re-called with MiXCR into one record per CDR3 protein. Among some 1.4 million distinct CDR3 sequences listed, about 43% were seen once. Sequencing was performed on blood. The receptors here all came from a woman between 18 and 29 years old in good health. CDR3s include the opening cysteine and the closing phenylalanine or tryptophan.

V,CDR3
TRBV10-3,CAISGQGNAPEYGYTF
TRBV12-3/TRBV12-4,CASSRTSGPGVGQFF
TRBV28,CASSLGSQGHEQYF
TRBV25-1,CASSPLSSNYGYTF
TRBV5-1,CASSLVTSGSVTAKNIQYF
TRBV6-1,CASSPGGGTPSNQPQHF
TRBV15,CATSRLSQETQYF
TRBV28,CASSLGTRGFF
TRBV4-2,CASSPRRGYYNEQFF
TRBV7-9,CASSLVLSPYEQYF
TRBV5-4,CASSLGSGGSTDTQYF
TRBV7-2,CASSLVSVGTGGLLNYGYTF
TRBV12-3/TRBV12-4,CASESGTDTQYF